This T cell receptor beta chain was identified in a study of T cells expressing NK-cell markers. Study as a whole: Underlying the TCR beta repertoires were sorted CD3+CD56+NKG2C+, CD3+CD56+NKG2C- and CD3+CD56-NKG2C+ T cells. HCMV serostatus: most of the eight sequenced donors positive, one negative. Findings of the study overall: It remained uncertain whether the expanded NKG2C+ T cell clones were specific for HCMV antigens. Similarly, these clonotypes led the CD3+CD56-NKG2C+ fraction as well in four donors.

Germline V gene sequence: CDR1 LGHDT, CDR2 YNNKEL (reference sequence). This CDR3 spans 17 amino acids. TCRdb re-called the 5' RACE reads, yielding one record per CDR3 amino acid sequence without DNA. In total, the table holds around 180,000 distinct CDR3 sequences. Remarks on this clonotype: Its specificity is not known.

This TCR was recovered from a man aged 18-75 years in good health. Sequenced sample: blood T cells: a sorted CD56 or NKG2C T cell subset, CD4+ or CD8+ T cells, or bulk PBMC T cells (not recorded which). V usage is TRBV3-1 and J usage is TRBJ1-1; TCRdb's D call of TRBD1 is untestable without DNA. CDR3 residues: CASSQGQDVMVNTEAFF.